The TCR beta chain under discussion was sequenced for a study of T cells during gluten challenge in celiac disease (TCRdb year 2017). Study-level background: For roughly 7 challenge participants who showed a significant rise in HLA-DQ:gluten tetramer-binding T cells, paired single-cell TCR sequencing was carried out. Single-cell libraries were sequenced paired-end 250 bp and bulk libraries paired-end 300 bp on the Illumina MiSeq. During the challenge, blood was drawn at baseline, day 6 and day 14, while duodenal biopsies were taken at baseline and day 14. Overall study results and their limits: Across the 7 patients, roughly 11-45% of single-cell TCR-alpha/beta clonotypes seen at the latest time point had also been present at baseline, compared with roughly 52-55% in the bulk data. Clonal expansion rose on day 6, as shown by reduced sample-corrected Shannon diversity of circulating gluten-specific T cells. Gluten-specific T cells in the circulation reached a peak on day 6, and the day-6 repertoire appeared to be made up largely of expanded preexisting memory clonotypes.

From the germline V gene (reference sequence), CDR1 is DFQATT and CDR2 is SNEGSKA. The junction shows trimming of 6 bases on V and 9 bases on J, and the gene matches do not reach 14 bases of it. The CDR3 has 14 amino acids, counting the end cysteine and phenylalanine. Here the CDR3 DNA is all that survives: 42 bases in frame from base 1. Treated celiac disease patients on a gluten-free diet underwent a 14-day oral dietary gluten challenge to study recall of gluten-specific T cells. Tetramer-binding CD3+ CD8- CD4+ T cells were gated among live lamina propria cells, with CD11c, CD14, CD15, CD19 and CD56 cells excluded. Sorting was done on an Aria II cell sorter as single cells, plus in bulk whenever tetramer-positive cells were relatively numerous. Fewer than ten duodenal biopsies were taken from each challenged patient at baseline and on day 14. Cryopreserved lamina propria cell suspensions were obtained from biopsies through removal of epithelium with EDTA, digestion with collagenase, homogenization and filtration. Thawed cells were stained with a pool of PE-conjugated HLA-DQ:gluten tetramers presenting immunodominant gluten epitopes before sorting of tetramer-binding CD4+ T cells.

Library creation used single-cell sequencing. The listed sequencing device is Illumina MiSeq. Three nested PCRs with multiplexed primers covering all TRA and TRB V genes were used to amplify paired single-cell TCR-alpha and TCR-beta sequences. The published analysis was carried out like this. Selected pRESTO steps were used for read preprocessing, and IMGT/HighV-QUEST was used to assign V, D, J genes and CDR3 junctions. Single cells were kept only if valid singletons with at most three chains, each supported by 100 or more reads. Clonotypes were defined as identical paired TCR-alpha/beta nucleotide sequences, and negligible cross-contamination was indicated by cross-patient sharing of only 0.2%. Repertoire diversity was estimated with an undersampling-corrected Shannon index in samples with more than 20 cells. Using fastp trimming at Q25 and MiXCR clonotype assembly, TCRdb reanalyzed the public sequencing data and kept in-frame beta chains. Merged by CDR3 protein, the rows form single entries marked with the most common genes and DNA. The V and J calls were not made by the authors but by TCRdb's processing. Recorded for this sample are approximately 420 distinct CDR3 sequences; 25% to 35% of them occurred a single time. Around 50% of the sample comes from the top ten.

As a fraction of the sample, this clonotype is medium-sized (0.01 to 0.1%). Qualities for individual bases were not recorded, and no much larger clone is one base off. Here the chain combines TRBV20-1 and TRBJ2-1; TRBD1 fits 7 bases in the junction. This receptor was obtained from a female donor with celiac disease. The starting material was gluten-specific CD4+ T cells sorted from the duodenum using tetramers, obtained at baseline or on day 14 of gluten challenge (not recorded which). In nucleotide form, the sequence is TGCAGTGCAGAACGGACATACGCAGGGGGTGAGCAGTTCTTC. This gives the protein CSAERTYAGGEQFF.